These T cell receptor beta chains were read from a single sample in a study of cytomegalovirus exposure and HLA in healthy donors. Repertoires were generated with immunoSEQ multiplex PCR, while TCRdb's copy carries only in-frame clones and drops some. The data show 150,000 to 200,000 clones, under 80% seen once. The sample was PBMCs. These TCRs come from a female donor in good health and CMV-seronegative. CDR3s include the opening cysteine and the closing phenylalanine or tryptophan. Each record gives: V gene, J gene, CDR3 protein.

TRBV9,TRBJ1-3,CASSPHDTFLSGNTIYF
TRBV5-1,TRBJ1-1,CASSPDRLEAFF
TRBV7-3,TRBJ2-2,CASSFLAGGNTGELFF
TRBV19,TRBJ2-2,CASSIVTGGPGELFF
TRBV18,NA,CASSPGTSRGEQYF
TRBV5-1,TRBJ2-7,CASSFDSLSYEQYF
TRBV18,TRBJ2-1,CASSPLSGGGDNEQFF
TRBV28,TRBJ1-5,CASSLSPGVNSNQPQHF
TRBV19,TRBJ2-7,CASSFRGGSYEQYF
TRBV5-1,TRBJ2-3,CASSLDLTDTQYF
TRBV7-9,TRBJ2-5,CASRLLAGEETQYF
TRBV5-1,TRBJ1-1,CASSPTENTEAFF
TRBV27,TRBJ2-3,CASNELAASTDTQYF
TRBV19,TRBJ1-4,CASTERGREKLFF
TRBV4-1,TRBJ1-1,CASSYNADRGQAEAFF
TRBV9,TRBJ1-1,CASSVGRGNTEAFF
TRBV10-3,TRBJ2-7,CAIGEAGGTYEQYF
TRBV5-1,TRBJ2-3,CASSLAVRADTQYF
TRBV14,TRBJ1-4,CASRQGVGEKLFF
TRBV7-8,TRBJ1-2,CASSLVVSYGYTF
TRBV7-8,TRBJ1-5,CASSFEGGNQPQHF
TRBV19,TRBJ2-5,CASSPLAGAVETQYF
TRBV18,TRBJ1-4,CASSPRQATNEKLFF
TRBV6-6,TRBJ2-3,CASSRKWVQGTDTQYF
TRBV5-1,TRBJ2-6,CASSLGTGPSSGANVLTF
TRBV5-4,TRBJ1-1,CASSLGQETEAFF
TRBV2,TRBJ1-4,CASREDRTNEKLFF
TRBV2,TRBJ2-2,CAGASGANTGELFF
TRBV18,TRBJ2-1,CASSLRGSYNEQFF
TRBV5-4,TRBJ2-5,CASSRGGLGETQYF
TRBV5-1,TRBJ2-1,CASSLAAVSGRYNEQFF
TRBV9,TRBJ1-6,CASSSDLGNSPLHF
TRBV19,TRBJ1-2,CASKDKGLGYTF
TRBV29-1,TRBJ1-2,CSVAEPGTGGDGYTF
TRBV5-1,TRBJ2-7,CASSSFSGGYEQYF
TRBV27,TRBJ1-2,CASSFTPGGGYGYTF
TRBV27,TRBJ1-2,CASSPRDRGISPYGYTF
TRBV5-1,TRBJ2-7,CASSPDEGRRSEQYF
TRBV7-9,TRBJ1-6,CASSSARGWGVGSPLHF
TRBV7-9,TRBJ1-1,CASSLATGVNTEAFF
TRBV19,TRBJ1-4,CASSRGQGEKLFF
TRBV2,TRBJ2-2,CASSDAGYTGELFF